This TCR beta chain was sequenced for a study of blood T cell repertoires in COVID-19. Study at large: Samples representing acute and convalescent COVID-19 were sourced from the United States, Italy and Spain. In each case, the material was cDNA or gDNA derived from T cells, B-cell-depleted T cells, or PBMCs.

It was during active infection that Seattle patients were enrolled and then longitudinally followed. Under the authors' procedure: Reference gene primer amplification gave nucleated cell count estimates. Using immunoSEQ multiplex PCR, the repertoire was profiled, and TCRdb retains in-frame clones only, with some absent. That table gives V, J and clone size, and the DNA gave D and trimming. The sample lists approximately 460,000 clones, about 88% occurring once. CDR3 length: 14 residues. The germline V and J ends were trimmed by 0 bases and 2 bases, with 8 bases remaining between them. Germline CDR1 SGDLS, CDR2 YYNGEE.

J is TRBJ2-5 and V is TRBV9; D is possibly TRBD2 (6 bases). Sequenced material: peripheral blood. The clonotype was recovered from a man between 18 and 29 years old with COVID-19, enrolled during active disease. This CDR3 reads CASSVEGLQETQYF. CDR3 in DNA: TGTGCCAGCAGCGTAGAGGGACTGCAAGAGACCCAGTACTTC.